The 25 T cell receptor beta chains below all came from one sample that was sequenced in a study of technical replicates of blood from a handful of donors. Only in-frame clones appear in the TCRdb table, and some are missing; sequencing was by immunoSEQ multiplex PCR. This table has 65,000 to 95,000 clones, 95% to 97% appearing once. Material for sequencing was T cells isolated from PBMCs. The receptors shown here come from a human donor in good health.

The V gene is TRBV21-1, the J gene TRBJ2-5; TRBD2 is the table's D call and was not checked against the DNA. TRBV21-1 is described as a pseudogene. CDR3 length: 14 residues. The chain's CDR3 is CASSELREGETQYF. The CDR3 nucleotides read TGTGCCAGCAGCGAGCTCCGGGAGGGAGAGACCCAGTACTTC.

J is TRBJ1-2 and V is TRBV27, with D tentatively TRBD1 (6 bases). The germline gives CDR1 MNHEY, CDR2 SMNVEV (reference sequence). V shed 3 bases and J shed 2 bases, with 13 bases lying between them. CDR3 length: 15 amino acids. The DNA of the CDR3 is TGTGCCAGCAGTTTGGCCGGGACACCGAACTATGGCTACACCTTC. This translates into CASSLAGTPNYGYTF.

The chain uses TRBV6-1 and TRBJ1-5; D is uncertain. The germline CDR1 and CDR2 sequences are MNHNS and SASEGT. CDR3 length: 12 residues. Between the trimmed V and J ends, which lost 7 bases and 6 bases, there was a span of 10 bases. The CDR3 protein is CASNEGTQPQHF. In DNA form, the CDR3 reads TGTGCCAGCAATGAGGGCACTCAGCCCCAGCATTTT.

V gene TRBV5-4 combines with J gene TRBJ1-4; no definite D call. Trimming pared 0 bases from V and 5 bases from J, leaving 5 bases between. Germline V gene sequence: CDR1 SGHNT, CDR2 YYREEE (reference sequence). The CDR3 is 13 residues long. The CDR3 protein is CASSLVPNEKLFF. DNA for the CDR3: TGTGCCAGCAGCTTGGTTCCAAATGAAAAACTGTTTTTT. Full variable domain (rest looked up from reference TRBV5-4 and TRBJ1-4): ETGVTQSPTHLIKTRGQQVTLRCSSQSGHNTVSWYQQALGQGPQFIFQYYREEENGRGNFPPRFSGLQFPNYSSELNVNALELDDSALYLCASSLVPNEKLFFGSGTQLSVL.

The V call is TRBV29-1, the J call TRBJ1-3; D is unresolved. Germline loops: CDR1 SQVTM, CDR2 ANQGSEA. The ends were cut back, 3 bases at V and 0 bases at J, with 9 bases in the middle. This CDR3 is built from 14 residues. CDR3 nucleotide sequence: TGCAGCGTTGATCTGGTGAGCTCTGGAAACACCATATATTTT. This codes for CSVDLVSSGNTIYF.

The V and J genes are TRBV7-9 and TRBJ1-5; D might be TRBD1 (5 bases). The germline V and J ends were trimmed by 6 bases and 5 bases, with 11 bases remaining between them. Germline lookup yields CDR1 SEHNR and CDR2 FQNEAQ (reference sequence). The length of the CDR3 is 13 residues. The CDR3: CASRQSGDQPQHF. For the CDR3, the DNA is TGTGCCAGCAGGCAATCGGGGGATCAGCCCCAGCATTTT.

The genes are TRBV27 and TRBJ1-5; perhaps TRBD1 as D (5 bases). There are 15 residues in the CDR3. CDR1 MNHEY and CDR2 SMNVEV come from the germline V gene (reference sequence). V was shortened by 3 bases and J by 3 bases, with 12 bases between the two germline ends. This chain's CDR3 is CASSLGPSYNQPQHF. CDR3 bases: TGTGCCAGCAGTTTGGGGCCCAGTTACAATCAGCCCCAGCATTTT.

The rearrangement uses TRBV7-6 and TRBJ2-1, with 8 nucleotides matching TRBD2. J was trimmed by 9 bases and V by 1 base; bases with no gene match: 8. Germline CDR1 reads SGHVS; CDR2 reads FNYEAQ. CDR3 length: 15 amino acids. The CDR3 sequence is CASSLVPAGAREQFF. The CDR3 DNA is TGTGCCAGCAGCTTAGTTCCAGCGGGGGCCCGTGAGCAGTTCTTC.

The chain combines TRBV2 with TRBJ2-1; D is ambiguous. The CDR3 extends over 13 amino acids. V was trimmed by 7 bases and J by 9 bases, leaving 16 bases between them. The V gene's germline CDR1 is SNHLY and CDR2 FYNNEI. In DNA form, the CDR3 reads TGTGCCAGCACCCCCTCCCCCCTCGGTGAGCAGTTCTTC. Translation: CASTPSPLGEQFF.

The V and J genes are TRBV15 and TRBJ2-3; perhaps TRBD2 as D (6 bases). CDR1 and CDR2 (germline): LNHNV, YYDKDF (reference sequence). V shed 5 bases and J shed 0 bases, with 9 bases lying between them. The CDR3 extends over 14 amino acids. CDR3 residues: CATSGGDSTDTQYF. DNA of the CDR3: TGTGCCACCAGCGGCGGGGACAGCACAGATACGCAGTATTTT.

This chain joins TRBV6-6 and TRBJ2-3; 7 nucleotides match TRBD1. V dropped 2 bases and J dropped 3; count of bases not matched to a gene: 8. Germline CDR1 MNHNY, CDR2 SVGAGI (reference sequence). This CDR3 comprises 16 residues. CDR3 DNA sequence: TGTGCCAGCAGTTACCCTCGACAGGGAGAGACAGATACGCAGTATTTT. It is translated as CASSYPRQGETDTQYF.

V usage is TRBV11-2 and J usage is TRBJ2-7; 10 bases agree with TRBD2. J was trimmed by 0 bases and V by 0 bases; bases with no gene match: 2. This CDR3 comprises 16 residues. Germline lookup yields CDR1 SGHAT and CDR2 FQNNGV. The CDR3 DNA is TGTGCCAGCAGCTTAGAAGGGACTAGCGCCTCCTACGAGCAGTACTTC. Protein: CASSLEGTSASYEQYF. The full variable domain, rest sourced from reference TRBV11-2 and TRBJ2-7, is EAGVAQSPRYKIIEKRQSVAFWCNPISGHATLYWYQQILGQGPKLLIQFQNNGVVDDSQLPKDRFSAERLKGVDSTLKIQPAKLEDSAVYLCASSLEGTSASYEQYFGPGTRLTVT.

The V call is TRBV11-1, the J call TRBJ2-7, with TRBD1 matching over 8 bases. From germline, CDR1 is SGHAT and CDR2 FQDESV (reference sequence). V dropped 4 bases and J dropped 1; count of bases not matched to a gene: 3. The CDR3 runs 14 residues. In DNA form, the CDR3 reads TGTGCCAGCAGCTCGCAGGGGGCGTCCTACGAGCAGTACTTC. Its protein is CASSSQGASYEQYF.

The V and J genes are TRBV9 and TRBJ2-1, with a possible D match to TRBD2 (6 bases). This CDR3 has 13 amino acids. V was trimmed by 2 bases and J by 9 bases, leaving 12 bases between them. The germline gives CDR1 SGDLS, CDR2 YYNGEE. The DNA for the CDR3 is TGTGCCAGCAGCGTGGAAGGGCGGGGTGAGCAGTTCTTC. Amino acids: CASSVEGRGEQFF.

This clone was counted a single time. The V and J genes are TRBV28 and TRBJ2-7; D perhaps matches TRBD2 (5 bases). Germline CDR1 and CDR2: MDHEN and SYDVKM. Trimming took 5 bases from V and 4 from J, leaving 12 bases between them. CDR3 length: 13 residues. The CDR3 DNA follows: TGTGCCAGCAGTCCCACTAGGATTTACGAGCAGTACTTC. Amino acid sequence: CASSPTRIYEQYF.

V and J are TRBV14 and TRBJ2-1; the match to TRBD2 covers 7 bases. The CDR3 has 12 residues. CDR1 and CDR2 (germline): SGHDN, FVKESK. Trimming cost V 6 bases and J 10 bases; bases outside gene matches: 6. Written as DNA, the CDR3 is TGTGCCAGCAGTCCGACTAGCCCCGAGCAGTTCTTC. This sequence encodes CASSPTSPEQFF.

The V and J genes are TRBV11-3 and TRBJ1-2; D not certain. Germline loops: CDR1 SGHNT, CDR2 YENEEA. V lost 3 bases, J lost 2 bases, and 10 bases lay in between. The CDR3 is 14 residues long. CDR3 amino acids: CASSFRGANYGYTF. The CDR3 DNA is TGTGCCAGCAGCTTTCGGGGTGCGAACTATGGCTACACCTTC.

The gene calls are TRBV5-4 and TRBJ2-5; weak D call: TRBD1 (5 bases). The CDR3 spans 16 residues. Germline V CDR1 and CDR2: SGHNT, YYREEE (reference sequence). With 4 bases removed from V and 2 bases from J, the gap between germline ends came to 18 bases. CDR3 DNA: TGTGCCAGCAGCCCTCGAGCAGGGCAGTGGCAAGAGACCCAGTACTTC. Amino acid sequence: CASSPRAGQWQETQYF. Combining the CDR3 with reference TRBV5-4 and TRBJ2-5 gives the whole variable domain ETGVTQSPTHLIKTRGQQVTLRCSSQSGHNTVSWYQQALGQGPQFIFQYYREEENGRGNFPPRFSGLQFPNYSSELNVNALELDDSALYLCASSPRAGQWQETQYFGPGTRLLVL.

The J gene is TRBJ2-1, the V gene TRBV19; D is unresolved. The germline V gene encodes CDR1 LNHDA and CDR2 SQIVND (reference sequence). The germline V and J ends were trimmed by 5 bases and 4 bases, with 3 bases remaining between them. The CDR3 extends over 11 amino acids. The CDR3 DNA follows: TGTGCCAGTAGTCGGTACAATGAGCAGTTCTTC. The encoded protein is CASSRYNEQFF.

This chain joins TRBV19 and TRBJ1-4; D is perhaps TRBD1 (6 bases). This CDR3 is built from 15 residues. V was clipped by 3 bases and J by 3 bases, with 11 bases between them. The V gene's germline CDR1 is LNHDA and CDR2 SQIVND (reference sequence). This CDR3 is CASSIPDRPNEKLFF. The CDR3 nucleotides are TGTGCCAGTAGTATTCCTGACAGGCCTAATGAAAAACTGTTTTTT.

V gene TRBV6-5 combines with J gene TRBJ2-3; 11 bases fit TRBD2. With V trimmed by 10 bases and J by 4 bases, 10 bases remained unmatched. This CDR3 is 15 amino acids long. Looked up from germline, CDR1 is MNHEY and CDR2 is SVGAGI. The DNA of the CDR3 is TGTGCCACCACAGCCGGGACTAGCGGTTCAGATACGCAGTATTTT. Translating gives CATTAGTSGSDTQYF.

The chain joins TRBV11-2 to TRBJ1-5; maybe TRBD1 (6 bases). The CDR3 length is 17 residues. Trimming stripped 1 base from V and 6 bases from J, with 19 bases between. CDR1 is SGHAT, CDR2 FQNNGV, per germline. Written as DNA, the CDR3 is TGTGCCAGCAGCTTAGTTGGGACAACGGCCGCAGGTCAGCCCCAGCATTTT. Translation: CASSLVGTTAAGQPQHF.

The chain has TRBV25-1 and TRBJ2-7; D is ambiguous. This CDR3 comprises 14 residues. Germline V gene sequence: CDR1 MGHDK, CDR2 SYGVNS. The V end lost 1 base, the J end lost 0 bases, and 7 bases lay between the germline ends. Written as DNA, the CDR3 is TGTGCCAGCAGTGAATCTCCGAGCTCCTACGAGCAGTACTTC. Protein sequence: CASSESPSSYEQYF.

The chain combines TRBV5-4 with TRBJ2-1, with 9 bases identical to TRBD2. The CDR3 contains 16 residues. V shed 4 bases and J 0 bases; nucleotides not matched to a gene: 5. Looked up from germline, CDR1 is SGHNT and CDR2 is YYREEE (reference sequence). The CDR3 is CASSHERGASYNEQFF. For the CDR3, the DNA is TGTGCCAGCAGCCATGAGCGGGGGGCCTCCTACAATGAGCAGTTCTTC.

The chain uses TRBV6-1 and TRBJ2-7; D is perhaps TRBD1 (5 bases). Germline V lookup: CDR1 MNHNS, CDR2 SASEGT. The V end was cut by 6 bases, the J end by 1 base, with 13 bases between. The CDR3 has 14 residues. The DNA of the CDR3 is TGTGCCAGCAGGGGGCTGAGCGAATCCTACGAGCAGTACTTC. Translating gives CASRGLSESYEQYF.